A single T cell receptor beta chain is shown here with its context. Antigen: not known. Libraries were prepared by immunoSEQ multiplex PCR; TCRdb keeps only in-frame clonotypes and omits some of them. The repertoire holds 65,000 or so clones, around 95% seen once, with less than 4.5% in the top ten. This sample stems from a study of cytomegalovirus exposure and HLA in healthy donors. V shed 5 bases, J shed 3 bases, and the junction held 10 bases outside the gene matches. There are 17 residues in the CDR3. The V gene's germline CDR1 is GTSNPN and CDR2 SVGIG (reference sequence). Study-wide results and caveats: The study put 150 or so TCR beta chains on its list as cytomegalovirus-associated. Accounts indicate the classifier identified cytomegalovirus status with strong specificity and sensitivity. Most TCR sequences showed up rarely, but some public TCRs showed up in many donors.

V is TRBV30 and J is TRBJ2-3; 14 nucleotides match TRBD2. The source of this sequence is a man between 18 and 35 years old in good health and CMV-seropositive. The material sequenced was PBMCs. The chain's CDR3 is CAWGGTSGGLMTDTQYF. CDR3 DNA sequence: TGTGCCTGGGGAGGGACTAGCGGGGGTTTAATGACAGATACGCAGTATTTT.